This T cell receptor (beta chain) was sequenced for a study of T-cell reconstitution after alpha-beta-depleted transplantation in children (dated by TCRdb to the mid-2010s). Turning to the overall study: The study quantitatively tracked T-cell immune reconstitution after TCRalphabeta/CD19-depleted allogeneic hematopoietic cell transplantation in children using TCR repertoire profiling. The paper's findings and limits, for the study overall: The apparently early alphabetaT-cell count recovery about two months after transplant was reportedly dependent on only several hundred rapidly expanded clones derived from non-depleted graft cells. In some patients, the high TCRbeta diversity seen at day 60 was put down to recipient T cells and intrathymic progenitors that had survived conditioning. Hyperexpanded clone frequencies declined over subsequent months; after one year, T-cell counts and TCRbeta diversity were mostly attributed to newly produced T cells.

Library creation used PCR. The sequencer listed for this sample is Illumina HiSeq 2500. TCR library preparation used molecular barcoding, with unique molecular identifiers applied to normalize quantification of the TCRbeta repertoire. The raw public reads went through TCRdb reprocessing: fastp at Q25, MiXCR clone calling, in-frame beta chains kept. Rows merge per CDR3 protein into single entries with the most common DNA and genes. This sample has around 670,000 distinct CDR3 sequences in its table, and roughly 13% of those were observed once. Roughly 0.84% of the sample lies in the top ten. The treatment or condition label on this specimen signifies: allogeneic hematopoietic cell transplantation with graft depleted of TCRalphabeta T cells and CD19 B cells. The transplant recipients were children given TCRalphabeta/CD19-depleted allogeneic hematopoietic cell grafts. A remark on this clonotype: This receptor's antigen is unknown. Base quality data are lacking; no much larger clone is found one base away.

This material consisted of PBMCs, taken before TCRalphabeta/CD19-depleted stem cell transplant. This receptor was taken from a girl aged 2-9 years with congenital amegakaryocytic thrombocytopenia, due to receive a stem cell transplant.

The nucleotide sequence is given as TGCAGTGCTAGATCACAGAGAAGCACAGATACGCAGTATTTT. The translation is CSARSQRSTDTQYF. The chain is encoded by TRBV20-1 joined to TRBJ2-3; the D gene cannot be named for sure. The CDR3 measures 14 amino acids from cysteine to phenylalanine. Only the CDR3 part of the read is kept: 42 bases, read in frame from the first base. V gives up 2 bases and J gives up 0 bases, and the segment between their germline ends measures 9 bases. Reading the germline V gene (reference sequence) gives CDR1 DFQATT and CDR2 SNEGSKA.